These T cell receptor beta chains were read from a single sample in a study of blood T cell repertoires in COVID-19. Method: immunoSEQ multiplex PCR; TCRdb's copy keeps in-frame clones and lacks some. The data hold about 210,000 clones, with approximately 84% observed a single time. The sample comprised peripheral blood. The origin of the receptors is a woman aged 45-60 years with active or convalescent COVID-19. The CDR3 runs from the conserved cysteine through the conserved F or W. The D gene is left open where the match is weak. Clone size is not always given. Where it is, it says once, few, many or a class for expanded clones.

clone_size	d_call	v_call	j_call	cdr3_aa	cdr3_nt
NA	NA	TRBV19	TRBJ2-3	CASSVGAFEDTQYF	TGTGCCAGTAGTGTGGGGGCCTTTGAGGATACGCAGTATTTT
few	NA	TRBV28	TRBJ1-4	CASSSYPSRGEKLFF	TGTGCCAGCAGCTCTTACCCTTCCAGGGGTGAAAAACTGTTTTTT
NA	NA	TRBV6-5	TRBJ1-4	CASSMTATNEKLFF	TGTGCCAGCAGTATGACAGCAACTAATGAAAAACTGTTTTTT
NA	NA	TRBV9	TRBJ1-2	CASSAGEGRYGYTF	TGTGCCAGCAGCGCAGGGGAGGGACGCTATGGCTACACCTTC
once	TRBD1	TRBV6-5	TRBJ1-5	CASRKDRAGQPQHF	TGTGCCAGCAGGAAAGACAGGGCGGGTCAGCCCCAGCATTTT
NA	TRBD1	TRBV9	TRBJ1-2	CASSVLDRAVYGYTF	TGTGCCAGCAGCGTATTGGACAGGGCCGTCTATGGCTACACCTTC
NA	TRBD2	TRBV5-1	TRBJ2-2	CASSFSGTRNTGELFF	TGCGCCAGCAGCTTTTCCGGGACTAGGAACACCGGGGAGCTGTTTTTT
NA	NA	TRBV3-1/TRBV3-2	TRBJ1-1	CASSWWGSVSEAFF	TGTGCCAGCAGTTGGTGGGGCAGCGTCTCTGAAGCTTTCTTT
NA	NA	TRBV5-1	TRBJ2-7	CASSEGGVSYEQYF	TGCGCCAGCAGCGAAGGCGGGGTATCCTACGAGCAGTACTTC
NA	NA	TRBV7-3	TRBJ1-1	CASSPGLSNTEAFF	TGTGCCAGCAGCCCCGGTCTCTCGAACACTGAAGCTTTCTTT
once	NA	TRBV13	TRBJ1-2	CASSSSGEDYGYTF	TGTGCCAGCAGCTCCTCGGGGGAGGACTATGGCTACACCTTC
NA	NA	TRBV4-2	TRBJ1-1	CASSQVGAKRQTNTEAFF	TGTGCCAGCAGCCAAGTTGGTGCCAAAAGACAGACGAACACTGAAGCTTTCTTT
NA	TRBD2	TRBV5-1	TRBJ2-1	CASSSAPGTSGAFF	TGCGCCAGCAGCTCGGCCCCCGGGACTAGCGGGGCGTTCTTC
few	NA	TRBV11-3	TRBJ1-1	CASSQQGGTEAFF	TGTGCCAGCAGCCAACAGGGTGGGACTGAAGCTTTCTTT
NA	NA	TRBV6-1	TRBJ2-3	CASSELIRDTQYF	TGTGCCAGCAGTGAACTAATCCGGGATACGCAGTATTTT
NA	NA	TRBV7-8	TRBJ1-2	CASSEDRVYGYTF	TGTGCCAGCAGCGAAGACAGAGTTTATGGCTACACCTTC
NA	TRBD1	TRBV10-3	TRBJ2-1	CAISRQGVDNEQFF	TGTGCCATCAGTCGACAGGGAGTGGACAATGAGCAGTTCTTC
NA	NA	TRBV6-5	TRBJ2-7	CASSYSILDSYEQYF	TGTGCCAGCAGTTACTCGATTCTAGACTCCTACGAGCAGTACTTC
NA	TRBD2	TRBV5-4	TRBJ2-2	CASSLRTSGSLGGELFF	TGTGCCAGCAGCTTGAGGACTAGCGGGAGTTTGGGCGGGGAGCTGTTTTTT
NA	NA	TRBV2	TRBJ1-6	CARRGEGNNSPLHF	TGTGCCAGAAGGGGCGAAGGTAATAATTCACCCCTCCACTTT